Listed below are T cell receptor beta chains from one sample, sequenced in a study of PD-L1 blockade in urothelial cancer. Generated by immunoSEQ multiplex PCR, the TCRdb table keeps only in-frame clones and is missing some. The repertoire holds roughly 30,000 clones, with approximately 86% as singletons. The material was PBMCs, obtained around atezolizumab (anti-PD-L1) treatment. These receptors all come from a man between 50 and 59 years old with urothelial cancer. Each CDR3 is given with its conserved first and last residue. A D gene is named only where the DNA matches it firmly. The size of a clone is reported for some rows only, either as once, few or many, or as a class for expanded clones.

D	size	V	J	CDR3	DNA
NA	NA	TRBV10-1	TRBJ2-2	CASSPSTGELFF	TGCGCCAGCAGCCCGTCCACCGGGGAGCTGTTTTTT
TRBD2	once	TRBV5-6	TRBJ2-7	CASSLVSGYEQYF	TGTGCCAGCAGCTTGGTTAGCGGGTACGAGCAGTACTTC
TRBD2	NA	TRBV6-5	TRBJ2-5	CASSLAGGPWETQYF	TGTGCCAGCAGCCTAGCGGGGGGGCCTTGGGAGACCCAGTACTTC
TRBD2	NA	TRBV15	TRBJ2-7	CATRDPTSGYYEQYF	TGTGCCACCAGGGACCCGACTAGCGGGTACTACGAGCAGTACTTC
NA	NA	TRBV6-1	TRBJ2-6	CASSEAGVSGANVLTF	TGTGCCAGCAGTGAGGCCGGGGTCTCTGGGGCCAACGTCCTGACTTTC
NA	NA	TRBV9	TRBJ2-7	CASSVGQGVSYEQYF	TGTGCCAGCAGCGTAGGGCAGGGCGTCTCCTACGAGCAGTACTTC
NA	NA	TRBV5-6	TRBJ1-5	CASKQRSRDNQPQHF	TGTGCCAGCAAACAGAGATCGCGGGACAATCAGCCCCAGCATTTT
TRBD2	once	TRBV7-9	TRBJ2-7	CASSTRTSGRAYEQYF	TGTGCCAGCAGCACCCGGACTAGCGGGAGGGCCTACGAGCAGTACTTC
NA	NA	TRBV27	TRBJ2-7	CASSTLGDYEQYF	TGTGCCAGCAGTACCCTAGGGGACTACGAGCAGTACTTC
TRBD2	NA	TRBV5-1	TRBJ2-1	CASESGSNEQFF	TGCGCCAGCGAAAGCGGGAGCAATGAGCAGTTCTTC
NA	NA	TRBV20-1	TRBJ2-2	CSGSFAGELFF	TGCAGTGGGAGTTTCGCCGGGGAGCTGTTTTTT
TRBD2	few	TRBV10-2	TRBJ2-7	CASRGGWASPNPAYEQYF	TGCGCCAGCAGGGGGGGGTGGGCTAGCCCTAACCCAGCCTACGAGCAGTACTTC
NA	NA	TRBV11-2	TRBJ2-5	CASSLVFGTTKQETQYF	TGTGCCAGCAGCTTAGTTTTCGGTACCACTAAACAAGAGACCCAGTACTTC
NA	NA	TRBV11-2	TRBJ2-7	CASSFGGLAYEQYF	TGTGCCAGCAGCTTCGGGGGGCTCGCCTACGAGCAGTACTTC